Ten or more counts support the clone carrying this TCR beta chain. What it binds is unknown. cDNA was made from around 0.45 ug RNA using alpha and beta constant primers. Each of the alpha and beta chains got its own library through chain-specific third strand synthesis with indices. A 5' RACE adapter with a random hexamer and the SP2 primer site was joined to cDNA. TCRdb independently ran MiXCR on the 5' RACE reads; one entry per CDR3 protein. The sample shows 6,600 or so distinct CDR3 sequences, around 9% of them seen only once. Germline values: CDR1 SGDLS, CDR2 YYNGEE. The CDR3 runs to 12 residues. Trimming cost V 3 bases and J 5 bases; bases outside gene matches: 2. The data originate from a study of HIV-infected patients and healthy controls. Study-wide background: In about 90% of the 16 patients, CD4 counts climbed slightly after three months but remained subnormal. General study points: Significantly higher mean Gini indices appeared in HIV-infected repertoires, possibly reflecting oligoclonality. MAIT alpha-chain CDR3s were frequent in healthy controls, depleted in HIV+.

Follow-up blood was drawn about 14 weeks, roughly three months, after antiretroviral therapy began. Whole blood was used without fractionation, so all unsorted peripheral T cells were included. This specimen consisted of blood, obtained during antiretroviral therapy. The chain recombines TRBV9 with TRBJ2-7; 7 bases line up with TRBD1. This receptor was taken from an adult with HIV infection. The CDR3 DNA sequence: TGTGCCAGCAGCGGGGACAGCCACGAGCAGTACTTC. This translates into CASSGDSHEQYF.